In its sample, the clone carrying this TCR beta chain was seen a few times. Its antigen is currently unknown. The source of the sample is a study of cytomegalovirus exposure and HLA in healthy donors. Study conclusions and caveats: Within an earlier analysis, most TCR beta V segments proved productive either about 90% or about 30% of the time. The study put under 200 TCR beta chains on its list as cytomegalovirus-associated. Sequencing had likely introduced a cluster of highly shared sequence variants as an artifact.

A multiplex PCR was run with 60 Vbeta primers and 13 Jbeta primers. Clones were sequenced by immunoSEQ multiplex PCR, and TCRdb holds only the in-frame ones, with some missing. The repertoire consists of nearly 110,000 clones, with 77% occurring once and the leading ten covering 4.2%. The V gene's germline CDR1 is LNHDA and CDR2 SQIVND (reference sequence). The CDR3 consists of 15 residues. The V end lost 10 bases, the J end lost 7 bases, and 23 bases lay between the germline ends. The rearrangement joins TRBV19 to TRBJ1-5; TRBD1 is a possible D gene (5 bases). The specimen was PBMCs. This clonotype originated in a male donor in good health and CMV-seronegative. In DNA, the CDR3 is TGTGCCACCAGTATAGGACGGCTCTCAGGGCAGCCCCAGCATTTT. Its protein product is CATSIGRLSGQPQHF.